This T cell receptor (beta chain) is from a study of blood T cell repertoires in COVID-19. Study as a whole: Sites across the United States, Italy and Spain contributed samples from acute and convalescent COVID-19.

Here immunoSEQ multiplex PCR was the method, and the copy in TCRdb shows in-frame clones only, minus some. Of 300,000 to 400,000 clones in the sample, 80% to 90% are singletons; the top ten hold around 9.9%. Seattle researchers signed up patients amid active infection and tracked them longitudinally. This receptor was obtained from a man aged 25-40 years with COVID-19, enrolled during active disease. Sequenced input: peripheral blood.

CDR3 sequence reads: CATSDLSSGSYNEQFF. The CDR3 nucleotides are TGTGCCACCAGTGATTTGTCCAGCGGTTCCTACAATGAGCAGTTCTTC. J is TRBJ2-1 and V is TRBV24-1, with D possibly being TRBD2 (5 bases). From germline, CDR1 is KGHDR and CDR2 SFDVKD. The V and J ends lost 0 bases and 1 base respectively, with 9 bases between them. CDR3 length: 16 residues.